This T cell receptor (beta chain) was observed in a study of tumor-infiltrating lymphocytes in primary liver carcinoma. The wider study: Lesions, classed as T1-T3 N0M0, spanned 4.2 to 10 cm across. Study-level results: Tumors had a significantly higher top-250-clone fraction than blood (p = 0.039). Overlap in tumor-adjacent and tumor-blood pairs fell below that of tumor region pairs. A fraction of only about 8-24% of top clones appeared in all five tumor regions.

This clonotype has just one count. Antigen: not known. Relative to the germline gene, one junction end is altered; a read error may explain this. Co-extraction yielded RNA and DNA from roughly 21-30 mg of unsorted bulk tissue. Reverse transcription of roughly 480 ng total RNA with a constant-region primer produced TCR beta cDNA. Libraries covering TCR beta were generated through three nested multiplex PCR rounds (using a slightly modified ARM-PCR). The first two PCR rounds used TRBV1-TRBV30 primers with a Cbeta primer, roughly 10 cycles each. TCRdb re-called the multiplex PCR reads through MiXCR, storing one row per CDR3 protein. The repertoire holds 120,000 or so distinct CDR3 sequences, with approximately 70% as singletons. CDR1 is SGHAT, CDR2 FQNNGV, per germline. The CDR3 is 14 residues long.

This chain connects TRBV11-2 to TRBJ2-7; D is undetermined. The clonotype was recovered from a woman aged 60-75 years with primary liver carcinoma and hepatitis B virus infection. Source material: liver tumor tissue from sampling region 1. Subset indicated: tumor region T1, superior pole. The CDR3 region is CASSTTNVGYKQYF. Written as DNA, the CDR3 is TGTGCCAGCAGCACTACTAACGTAGGCTACAAGCAGTACTTC.